These 28 T cell receptor beta chains were sequenced from one sample in a study of blood T cell repertoires in COVID-19. Assay used: immunoSEQ multiplex PCR; TCRdb lists only in-frame clones, some missing. This sample has some 160,000 clones, with around 82% found just once. The sample taken for sequencing was peripheral blood. These receptors were obtained from a man between 65 and 85 years old with active or convalescent COVID-19.

V usage is TRBV10-3 and J usage is TRBJ2-7; TRBD1 aligns across 8 bases. V lost 3 bases and J lost 7; bases outside the gene matches: 8. Germline CDR1 ENHRY, CDR2 SYGVKD. This CDR3 has 14 amino acids. CDR3 nucleotides: TGTGCCATCAGTGAAGGTGGCAGGGGGCTTGAGCAGTACTTC. Translated: CAISEGGRGLEQYF.

The chain joins TRBV6-5 to TRBJ2-3, with TRBD1 as a possible D gene (5 bases). Deletions cut 3 bases from V and 4 bases from J, with 14 bases between. The CDR3 sequence is 15 residues long. Germline V CDR1 and CDR2: MNHEY, SVGAGI. The CDR3 region is CASSYSAGYPDTQYF. The CDR3 DNA reads TGTGCCAGCAGTTATTCGGCAGGGTACCCAGATACGCAGTATTTT.

The chain joins TRBV7-2 to TRBJ2-2; D is possibly TRBD2 (6 bases). The CDR3 covers 15 residues. The V gene lost 5 bases and the J gene lost 3 bases, with 13 bases spanning the gap. Germline assignment: CDR1 SGHTA and CDR2 FQGNSA. The CDR3 DNA reads TGTGCCAGCAGCCTGGGGTGGGGGGACACCGGGGAGCTGTTTTTT. Translating it yields CASSLGWGDTGELFF.

This chain joins TRBV3-1 (or the pseudogene TRBV3-2) and TRBJ2-5; 16 nucleotides line up with TRBD2. Looked up from germline, CDR1 is LGHDT and CDR2 is YNNKEL (reference sequence). The CDR3 totals 18 residues. The V gene end was trimmed by 1 base and the J gene end by 3 bases; junction bases not matched to a gene: 5. In DNA form, the CDR3 reads TGTGCCAGCAGCCAAGTATCCGGGACTAGCGGGGGGGAAGAGACCCAGTACTTC. Protein: CASSQVSGTSGGEETQYF.

The chain links TRBV19 to TRBJ1-4; no definite D call. Per germline, CDR1 LNHDA and CDR2 SQIVND (reference sequence). The CDR3 consists of 14 residues. Trimming removed 3 bases from V and 8 bases from J, with 13 bases in between. The CDR3 loop is CASSIGSAGEKLFF. The CDR3 DNA reads TGTGCCAGTAGTATCGGGTCGGCGGGGGAAAAACTGTTTTTT.

The V and J genes are TRBV27 and TRBJ1-1; 9 nucleotides agree with TRBD1. Germline CDR1 is MNHEY and CDR2 is SMNVEV (reference sequence). The CDR3 has 14 residues. V trimming: 2 bases; J trimming: 4 bases; junction bases outside the gene matches: 2. CDR3 sequence: CASSLQGQGTEAFF. The CDR3 nucleotides read TGTGCCAGCAGTTTACAGGGACAGGGCACTGAAGCTTTCTTT.

The chain couples TRBV15 to TRBJ2-1; TRBD2 aligns across 10 bases. CDR1 and CDR2 (germline): LNHNV, YYDKDF (reference sequence). Trimming cost V 3 bases and J 9 bases; bases outside gene matches: 14. The CDR3 covers 17 residues. The CDR3 spells CATSSMWEAGGRGEQFF. CDR3 nucleotide sequence: TGTGCCACCAGCAGTATGTGGGAAGCGGGAGGGCGGGGTGAGCAGTTCTTC.

V gene TRBV28 combines with J gene TRBJ2-5; TRBD2 agrees at 7 bases. The CDR3 length is 14 residues. Germline V gives CDR1 MDHEN, CDR2 SYDVKM. The junction had 7 bases not matched to a gene; V was cut back by 4 bases and J by 5 bases. CDR3 amino acids: CASSSSGGRETQYF. The CDR3 coding sequence is TGTGCCAGCAGTTCCTCGGGGGGTAGGGAGACCCAGTACTTC.

This chain joins TRBV6-2 or TRBV6-3 and TRBJ2-1; TRBD1 is a possible D gene (5 bases). CDR1 MNHEY and CDR2 SVGEGT come from the germline V gene. Trimming removed 0 bases at V and 4 bases at J, with 13 bases between. The CDR3 length is 16 residues. The CDR3 DNA sequence: TGTGCCAGCAGTTACTCGTCAGGGTACCAATACAATGAGCAGTTCTTC. It translates to CASSYSSGYQYNEQFF.

This chain uses TRBV4-1 with TRBJ2-3, with D possibly being TRBD2 (5 bases). This CDR3 has 13 amino acids. CDR1 is MGHRA and CDR2 is YSYEKL in the germline V gene. V lost 4 bases and J lost 1, with 6 bases in between. The DNA for the CDR3 is TGCGCCAGCAGCCCCGGGGGCACAGATACGCAGTATTTT. Translation gives CASSPGGTDTQYF.

This rearrangement joins TRBV9 to TRBJ1-4; possibly TRBD1 for D (6 bases). Germline CDR1 and CDR2: SGDLS and YYNGEE. Trimming took 4 bases from V and 12 from J, leaving 22 bases between them. The CDR3 consists of 15 residues. The CDR3 loop is CASSRGGTREGELFF. The DNA for the CDR3 is TGTGCCAGCAGCCGAGGCGGGACAAGGGAGGGGGAACTGTTTTTT.

V is TRBV6-2 or TRBV6-3 and J is TRBJ1-1; tentatively, D is TRBD1 (5 bases). Germline V lookup: CDR1 MNHEY, CDR2 SVGEGT. CDR3 size: 16 residues. Trimming stripped 6 bases from V and 1 base from J, with 18 bases between. Here the CDR3 DNA reads TGTGCCAGCAGCCCCGGGAGGGACCCTCGGAACACTGAAGCTTTCTTT. It codes for CASSPGRDPRNTEAFF.

The chain carries TRBV12-3 or TRBV12-4 and TRBJ1-5, with a tentative D call TRBD1 (5 bases). This CDR3 has 13 residues. The V end lost 4 bases, the J end lost 7 bases, and 11 bases lay between the germline ends. CDR3 in amino acids: CASSSRGGQPQHF. The DNA for the CDR3 is TGTGCCAGCAGTTCCCGGGGGGGGCAGCCCCAGCATTTT.

This clone was counted a single time. The chain's CDR3 is CASSPYAGGSYEQYF. The CDR3 DNA is TGTGCCAGCAGTCCATACGCAGGGGGATCCTACGAGCAGTACTTC. This rearrangement joins TRBV28 to TRBJ2-7; 7 bases agree with TRBD1. V shed 5 bases, J shed 1 base, and the junction held 8 bases outside the gene matches. CDR1 MDHEN and CDR2 SYDVKM come from the germline V gene. The CDR3 covers 15 residues.

The chain employs TRBV19 and TRBJ1-6; possibly TRBD1 for D (5 bases). CDR3 length: 15 amino acids. V was shortened by 6 bases and J by 10 bases, with 19 bases between the two germline ends. Germline V lookup: CDR1 LNHDA, CDR2 SQIVND (reference sequence). This CDR3 is CASRRREKAGSPLHF. DNA of the CDR3: TGTGCCAGTAGGAGGAGGGAAAAGGCAGGGTCACCCCTCCACTTT.

The V gene is TRBV2, the J gene TRBJ1-1, with a weak D call TRBD1 (6 bases). V was trimmed by 2 bases and J by 4 bases, leaving 17 bases between them. In germline, CDR1 is SNHLY, CDR2 FYNNEI. This CDR3 spans 16 amino acids. The CDR3: CASSESLGAGGTEAFF. In DNA, the CDR3 is TGTGCCAGCAGTGAAAGTCTGGGGGCGGGCGGCACTGAAGCTTTCTTT.

The V and J genes are TRBV7-2 and TRBJ2-1; 12 bases agree with TRBD2. Germline-derived CDR1 and CDR2 are SGHTA and FQGNSA. After removal of 5 bases from V and 5 bases from J, the junction contained 10 bases not matched to a gene. There are 17 residues in the CDR3. The DNA for the CDR3 is TGTGCCAGCAGCATTACTAGCGGGGGGCGGCGGGACAATGAGCAGTTCTTC. Its protein is CASSITSGGRRDNEQFF.

In its sample, this clone was seen once. Here the CDR3 DNA reads TGTGCCAGCTCACCCGACAGGATTTCTGGGGCCAACGTCCTGACTTTC. Translating gives CASSPDRISGANVLTF. The chain uses TRBV18 and TRBJ2-6; D might be TRBD1 (6 bases). CDR1 KGHSH and CDR2 LQKENI come from the germline V gene. Trimming shortened V by 3 bases and J by 1 base, and 10 bases separated the two germline ends. The CDR3 totals 16 residues.

The V call is TRBV5-5, the J call TRBJ1-5; TRBD1 aligns across 7 bases. The CDR3 runs 16 residues. J lost 4 bases, V lost 0 bases, and 7 bases had no gene match. CDR1 is SGHKS and CDR2 is YYEKEE in the germline V gene (reference sequence). DNA for the CDR3: TGTGCCAGCAGCTTGGATGTAGGGGGCTCGAATCAGCCCCAGCATTTT. Translated: CASSLDVGGSNQPQHF.

The rearrangement joins TRBV18 to TRBJ2-6, with D perhaps matching TRBD2 (6 bases). Germline CDR1 and CDR2: KGHSH and LQKENI. V lost 6 bases, J lost 0 bases, and 18 bases lay in between. The CDR3 length is 18 residues. The CDR3 protein is CASSPPAGYLSGANVLTF. The CDR3 DNA is TGTGCCAGCTCCCCCCCAGCGGGCTACCTCTCTGGGGCCAACGTCCTGACTTTC.

V gene TRBV7-3 combines with J gene TRBJ2-3, with TRBD2 identical over 8 bases. The CDR3 covers 17 residues. CDR1 and CDR2 (germline): SGHTA, FQGTGA. V shed 1 base and J 0 bases; nucleotides not matched to a gene: 6. This CDR3 is CASSLIGLAASTDTQYF. CDR3 nucleotide sequence: TGTGCCAGCAGCTTAATAGGACTAGCAGCTAGCACAGATACGCAGTATTTT.

The chain links TRBV6-2 or TRBV6-3 to TRBJ2-7; 8 bases line up with TRBD2. The trim removed 5 bases at V and 4 bases at J, leaving 7 bases unmatched. Germline-derived CDR1 and CDR2 are MNHEY and SVGEGT. The CDR3 runs 14 residues. The CDR3 sequence is CASSVLAGLYEQYF. CDR3 nucleotide sequence: TGTGCCAGCAGTGTCCTAGCGGGTTTATACGAGCAGTACTTC.

The rearrangement joins TRBV7-8 to TRBJ2-1; 7 bases align to TRBD2. The V gene end was trimmed by 8 bases and the J gene end by 0 bases; junction bases not matched to a gene: 4. In germline, CDR1 is SGHVS, CDR2 FQNEAQ. The CDR3 totals 14 residues. CDR3 sequence (DNA): TGTGCCAGCGCTAGCGGAATCTCCTACAATGAGCAGTTCTTC. Translating it yields CASASGISYNEQFF.

The chain links TRBV6-5 to TRBJ2-2, with 7 nucleotides matching TRBD1. This CDR3 contains 15 residues. Germline lookup yields CDR1 MNHEY and CDR2 SVGAGI. V trimming: 10 bases; J trimming: 6 bases; junction bases outside the gene matches: 14. Written as DNA, the CDR3 is TGTGCCACCAAACTTGACAGGGTAGGCGCCGGGGAGCTGTTTTTT. Translated: CATKLDRVGAGELFF.

V and J are TRBV16 and TRBJ2-1; 7 positions match TRBD2. The J segment lost 10 bases and the V segment lost 2 bases, leaving 14 bases of the junction unmatched. CDR3 size: 16 residues. Germline V gene sequence: CDR1 KGHSY, CDR2 FQNENV. DNA of the CDR3: TGTGCCAGCAGCCAAGAGTACCTAGCGGCCCGGGTAGAGCAGTTCTTC. This encodes CASSQEYLAARVEQFF.

V gene TRBV28 combines with J gene TRBJ2-5; 9 positions match TRBD2. The CDR3 is 12 amino acids. The V and J ends lost 5 bases and 10 bases, in that order; junction bases with no gene match: 5. The V gene's germline CDR1 is MDHEN and CDR2 SYDVKM. The CDR3 protein is CASSLGLAVQYF. CDR3 sequence (DNA): TGTGCCAGCAGTCTGGGACTAGCAGTCCAGTACTTC.

The gene calls are TRBV19 and TRBJ2-3; 7 bases match TRBD1. Unmatched junction bases numbered 5, after V lost 8 bases and J lost 3 bases. CDR3 length: 13 amino acids. Per germline, CDR1 LNHDA and CDR2 SQIVND (reference sequence). The CDR3 loop reads CASDDRATDTQYF. CDR3 sequence (DNA): TGTGCCAGTGACGACAGGGCTACAGATACGCAGTATTTT.

This chain connects TRBV6-2 or TRBV6-3 to TRBJ2-5; 7 bases align to TRBD1. The V gene's germline CDR1 is MNHEY and CDR2 SVGEGT. J was trimmed by 4 bases and V by 4 bases; bases with no gene match: 9. This CDR3 spans 15 amino acids. The DNA of the CDR3 is TGTGCCAGCAGTTCCTTACAGGGGTTAACAGAGACCCAGTACTTC. It specifies CASSSLQGLTETQYF.